The present entry profiles one TCR beta chain with its context. The data were taken from a study of memory CD4+ T cells and cytomegalovirus serostatus. V was cut by 2 bases and J by 8 bases, with 9 bases left in between. There are 12 residues in the CDR3. The germline gives CDR1 SGHTA, CDR2 FQGNSA. The sort gate was single viable CD3+CD4+CD8-CD45RO+ cells for memory CD4+ T cells. The data were produced by immunoSEQ multiplex PCR, yet TCRdb's version contains in-frame clones alone and is incomplete. The sample records 50,000 to 60,000 clones, about four fifths being singletons. Sequencing input: memory CD4+ T cells from blood. This receptor was identified in an adult in good health and CMV-seropositive. The rearrangement links TRBV7-2 to TRBJ1-1; D is ambiguous. The CDR3 coding sequence is TGTGCCAGCAGCTTACGAGGGCCGGAAGCTTTCTTT. Its translation is CASSLRGPEAFF.